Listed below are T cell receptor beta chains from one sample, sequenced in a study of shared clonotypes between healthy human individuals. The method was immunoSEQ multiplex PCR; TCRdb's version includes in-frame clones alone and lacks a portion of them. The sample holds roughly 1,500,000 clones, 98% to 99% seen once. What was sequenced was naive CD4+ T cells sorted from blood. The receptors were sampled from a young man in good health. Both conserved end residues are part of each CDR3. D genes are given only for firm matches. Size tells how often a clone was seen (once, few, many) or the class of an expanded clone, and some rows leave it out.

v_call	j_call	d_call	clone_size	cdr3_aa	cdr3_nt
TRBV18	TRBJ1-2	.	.	CASSPLEGGLIHGYTF	TGTGCCAGCTCACCACTCGAGGGGGGCTTAATCCATGGCTACACCTTC
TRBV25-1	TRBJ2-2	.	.	CASSDLMGELFF	TGTGCCAGCAGTGACCTTATGGGGGAGCTGTTTTTT
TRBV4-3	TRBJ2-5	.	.	CASSREAGTIQETQYF	TGCGCCAGCAGCCGAGAGGCAGGAACCATCCAAGAGACCCAGTACTTC
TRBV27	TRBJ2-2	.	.	CASKEATVNTGELFF	TGTGCCAGTAAAGAGGCTACTGTGAACACCGGGGAGCTGTTTTTT
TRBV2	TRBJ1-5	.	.	CASTGTTNNQPQHF	TGTGCCAGCACCGGGACAACCAACAATCAGCCCCAGCATTTT
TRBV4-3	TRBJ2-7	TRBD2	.	CASSQRPATSGANYEQYF	TGCGCCAGCAGCCAACGACCCGCGACTAGCGGGGCCAACTACGAGCAGTACTTC
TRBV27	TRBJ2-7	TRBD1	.	CASSFQGQGFYEQYF	TGTGCCAGCAGTTTTCAGGGACAGGGATTTTACGAGCAGTACTTC
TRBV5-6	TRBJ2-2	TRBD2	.	CASSLAAGGPTGELFF	TGTGCCAGCAGCTTGGCAGCGGGAGGACCCACCGGGGAGCTGTTTTTT
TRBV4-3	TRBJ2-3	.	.	CASSLEGTDTQYF	TGCGCCAGCAGCCTCGAAGGCACAGATACGCAGTATTTT
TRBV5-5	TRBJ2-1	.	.	CASSLGRGSDNEQFF	TGTGCCAGCAGCTTGGGGAGGGGGTCGGACAATGAGCAGTTCTTC
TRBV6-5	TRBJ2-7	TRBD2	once	CASTHSGSYEQYF	TGTGCCAGCACCCACAGCGGGAGCTACGAGCAGTACTTC
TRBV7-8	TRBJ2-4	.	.	CASSVQDRIAKNIQYF	TGTGCCAGCAGCGTACAAGACAGAATAGCCAAAAACATTCAGTACTTC
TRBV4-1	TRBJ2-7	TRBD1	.	CASSQARTGHGGYEQYF	TGCGCCAGCAGCCAAGCCCGGACAGGGCACGGGGGTTACGAGCAGTACTTC
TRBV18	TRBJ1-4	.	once	CASSPVAQGISEKLFF	TGTGCCAGCTCACCAGTAGCTCAGGGTATTTCGGAAAAACTGTTTTTT
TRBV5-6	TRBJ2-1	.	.	CASSLRGVNEQFF	TGTGCCAGCAGCTTAAGGGGCGTCAATGAGCAGTTCTTC
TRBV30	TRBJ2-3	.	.	CAWSVLTDTQYF	TGTGCCTGGAGTGTACTAACAGATACGCAGTATTTT
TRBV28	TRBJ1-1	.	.	CASSLGAGVEAFF	TGTGCCAGCAGTTTGGGAGCGGGGGTTGAAGCTTTCTTT
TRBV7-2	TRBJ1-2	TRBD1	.	CASRPDRGPIYGYTF	TGTGCCAGCAGACCGGACAGGGGGCCCATCTATGGCTACACCTTC
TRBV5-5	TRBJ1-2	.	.	CASSLGPGKGTF	TGTGCCAGCAGCTTGGGGCCGGGGAAAGGGACCTTC
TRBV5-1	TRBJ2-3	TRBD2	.	CASSLGLAGGLDTQYF	TGCGCCAGCAGCTTGGGACTAGCGGGAGGGCTAGATACGCAGTATTTT
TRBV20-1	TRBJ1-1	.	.	CSAPTLKLAFF	TGCAGTGCCCCGACCCTAAAGTTGGCTTTCTTT
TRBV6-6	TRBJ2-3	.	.	CASSSGADTQYF	TGTGCCAGCAGTTCCGGGGCAGATACGCAGTATTTT
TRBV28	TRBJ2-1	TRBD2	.	CASSQAGVEQFF	TGTGCCAGCAGTCAAGCGGGAGTTGAGCAGTTCTTC
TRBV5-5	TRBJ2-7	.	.	CASSSIASSYEQYF	TGTGCCAGCAGCTCCATCGCATCCTCCTACGAGCAGTACTTC
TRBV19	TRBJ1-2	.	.	CASSIGGVLRRGYTF	TGTGCCAGTAGTATAGGAGGGGTCTTGCGGCGTGGCTACACCTTC
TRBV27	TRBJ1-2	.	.	CASSFGDRAGGYTF	TGTGCCAGCAGTTTTGGCGACAGAGCTGGGGGCTACACCTTC
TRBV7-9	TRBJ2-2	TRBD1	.	CASSTTGRAGELFF	TGTGCCAGCAGTACGACAGGGCGAGCCGGGGAGCTGTTTTTT
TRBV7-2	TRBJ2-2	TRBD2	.	CASSLASGSKRELFF	TGTGCCAGCAGCTTAGCTAGCGGGAGTAAGCGGGAGCTGTTTTTT
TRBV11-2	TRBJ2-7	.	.	CASSLKRQTTEQYF	TGTGCCAGCAGCTTAAAGAGACAGACCACCGAGCAGTACTTC
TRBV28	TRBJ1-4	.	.	CASSSSISGLTNEKLFF	TGTGCCAGCAGTTCTTCAATCTCAGGGTTGACTAATGAAAAACTGTTTTTT
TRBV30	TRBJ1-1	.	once	CAWSVGASLGTEAFF	TGTGCCTGGAGTGTAGGGGCCAGTTTGGGAACTGAAGCTTTCTTT
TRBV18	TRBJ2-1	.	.	CASSPRKSGENEQFF	TGTGCCAGCTCACCTCGGAAGTCGGGGGAGAATGAGCAGTTCTTC
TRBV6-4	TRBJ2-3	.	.	CASSDSIVSTDTQYF	TGTGCCAGCAGTGACTCGATCGTTAGCACAGATACGCAGTATTTT
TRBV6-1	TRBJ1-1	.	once	CASTLGQITEAFF	TGTGCCAGCACATTGGGACAAATAACTGAAGCTTTCTTT
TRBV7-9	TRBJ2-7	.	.	CASSLIGVHPYEQYF	TGTGCCAGCAGCTTAATTGGGGTCCACCCGTACGAGCAGTACTTC
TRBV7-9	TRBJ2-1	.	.	CASSPGQFHEQFF	TGTGCCAGCAGCCCCGGACAGTTCCATGAGCAGTTCTTC
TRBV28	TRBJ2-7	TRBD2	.	CASSLRGLGLAGYEQYF	TGTGCCAGCAGTTTAAGGGGACTAGGACTAGCGGGCTACGAGCAGTACTTC
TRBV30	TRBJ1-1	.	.	CAWKFGGRGTEAFF	TGTGCCTGGAAGTTTGGGGGGCGCGGGACTGAAGCTTTCTTT
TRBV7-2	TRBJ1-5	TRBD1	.	CASSQQGISNQPQHF	TGTGCCAGCAGCCAACAGGGGATTAGCAATCAGCCCCAGCATTTT
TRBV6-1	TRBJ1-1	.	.	CASSEGSTDTEAFF	TGTGCCAGCAGTGAAGGATCTACGGACACTGAAGCTTTCTTT
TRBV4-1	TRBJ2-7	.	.	CASSQDVVFSYEQYF	TGCGCCAGCAGCCAAGATGTCGTCTTTTCCTACGAGCAGTACTTC
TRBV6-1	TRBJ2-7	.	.	CASSQQGTGGNEQYF	TGTGCCAGCAGCCAACAGGGAACGGGAGGAAACGAGCAGTACTTC
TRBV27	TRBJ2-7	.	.	CASNPGRQSSYEQYF	TGTGCCAGCAACCCGGGGAGGCAGAGCTCCTACGAGCAGTACTTC
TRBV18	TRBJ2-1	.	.	CASSLLATLAIRYNEQFF	TGTGCCAGCTCGTTACTCGCAACTCTAGCGATTCGATACAATGAGCAGTTCTTC
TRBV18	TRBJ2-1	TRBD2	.	CASSLSGRGFYNEQFF	TGTGCCAGCTCGCTAAGCGGGAGGGGGTTCTACAATGAGCAGTTCTTC